Described below is a single T cell receptor (beta chain) sequence and its context. Its antigen is unidentified. The donors, all of them Caucasian adults, lived in Nashville, Tennessee. This specimen belongs to a study of shared clonotypes between healthy human individuals. Study at large: A donor's plate count was three for CD4 naive and three for CD4 memory; CD8 naive had two and CD8 memory one. Study results and caveats: Generation of non-shared clonotypes was less probable than generation of clonotypes shared by all four donors.

Several immunoSEQ plates received, in even portions, the genomic DNA of each subset. The method was immunoSEQ multiplex PCR; TCRdb's version includes in-frame clones alone and lacks a portion of them. Among 2 million to 2.5 million clones listed, over 90% were seen once. The receptor comes from a man aged 18 to 35 in good health. Some clones in this sample may be carry-over from other donors' samples. Sequencing was carried out using naive CD4+ T cells from PBMCs. Sample subset: CD45RA+ positively selected.

This chain's CDR3 is CASSSLLRGGNTEAFF. For the CDR3, the DNA is TGTGCCAGCAGTTCTCTGCTTAGGGGGGGCAACACTGAAGCTTTCTTT. The chain is built from TRBV28 and TRBJ1-1, with a possible D match to TRBD1 (6 bases). The CDR3 is 16 residues long. Trimming shortened V by 4 bases and J by 2 bases, and 17 bases separated the two germline ends. Germline V gene data show CDR1 as MDHEN and CDR2 as SYDVKM.